This entry features one TCR beta chain sequence. Its specificity is unknown. This CDR3 contains 15 residues. Germline V gene lookup returns CDR1 SNHLY and CDR2 FYNNEI. The trim removed 3 bases at V and 5 bases at J, leaving 9 bases unmatched. The data are from a study of shared clonotypes between healthy human individuals. Study-wide results and caveats: Incomplete sequencing of sorted subsets was indicated by rarefaction despite large depth. Naive subsets typically showed greater estimated richness than memory subsets.

Libraries were prepared by immunoSEQ multiplex PCR; TCRdb keeps only in-frame clonotypes and omits some of them. The table shows 1,500,000 or so clones, with 96% occurring only once. The sequence derives from a man aged 25 to 40 in good health. V is TRBV2 and J is TRBJ2-7; 8 nucleotides match TRBD2. Sequenced material: naive CD4+ T cells sorted from blood. The subset: CD45RA+ positively selected. CDR3: CASSDDGRALDEQYF. For the CDR3, the DNA is TGTGCCAGCAGTGACGACGGGAGGGCCTTGGACGAGCAGTACTTC. Looking up the rest from reference TRBV2 and TRBJ2-7 gives the full variable domain: EPEVTQTPSHQVTQMGQEVILRCVPISNHLYFYWYRQILGQKVEFLVSFYNNEISEKSEIFDDQFSVERPDGSNFTLKIRSTKLEDSAMYFCASSDDGRALDEQYFGPGTRLTVT.